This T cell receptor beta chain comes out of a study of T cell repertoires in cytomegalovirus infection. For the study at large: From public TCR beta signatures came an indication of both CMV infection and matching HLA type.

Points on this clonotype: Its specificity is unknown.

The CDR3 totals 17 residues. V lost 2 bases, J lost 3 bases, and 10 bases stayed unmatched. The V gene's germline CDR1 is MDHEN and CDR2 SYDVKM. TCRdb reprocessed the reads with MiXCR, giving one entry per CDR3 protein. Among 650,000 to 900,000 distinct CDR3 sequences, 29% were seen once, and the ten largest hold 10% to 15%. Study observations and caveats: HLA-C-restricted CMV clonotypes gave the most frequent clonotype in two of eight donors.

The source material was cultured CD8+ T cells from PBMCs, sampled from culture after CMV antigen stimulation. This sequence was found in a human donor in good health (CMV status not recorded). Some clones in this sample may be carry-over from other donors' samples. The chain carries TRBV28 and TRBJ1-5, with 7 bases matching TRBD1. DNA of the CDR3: TGTGCCAGCAGTTTACTAGGGACAGCCGTACTCAATCAGCCCCAGCATTTT. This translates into CASSLLGTAVLNQPQHF.